The 9 T cell receptor beta chains in this list originate from one sample, sequenced in a study of blood T cell repertoires in COVID-19. Clones were read by immunoSEQ multiplex PCR, and TCRdb kept only the in-frame ones, dropping some. The repertoire has roughly 260,000 clones, 83% of them found once; the top ten carry 3.6%. The sequenced sample consisted of PBMCs or T cells enriched from blood (not recorded which). The source of these receptors is a woman aged 40-49 years who had been exposed to COVID-19.

This sequence joins TRBV6-5 and TRBJ1-1; no reliable D call. The germline V and J ends were trimmed by 7 bases and 4 bases, with 13 bases remaining between them. This CDR3 is built from 13 residues. Germline V CDR1 and CDR2: MNHEY, SVGAGI. CDR3 in amino acids: CASIVTALTEAFF. As DNA, the CDR3 is TGTGCCAGCATAGTAACAGCCCTCACTGAAGCTTTCTTT.

The rearrangement joins TRBV7-2 to TRBJ1-2, with D possibly matching TRBD1 (5 bases). V was shortened by 0 bases and J by 8 bases, with 10 bases between the two germline ends. The length of the CDR3 is 13 residues. The germline V gene has CDR1 SGHTA and CDR2 FQGNSA. Here the CDR3 DNA reads TGTGCCAGCAGCTTAGCCGGGGGGGAAGGCTACACCTTC. This sequence encodes CASSLAGGEGYTF.

The V gene is TRBV23-1, the J gene TRBJ2-7; 12 bases are shared with TRBD1. TRBV23-1 belongs to the ORF category, with a function that is uncertain. The CDR3 runs to 17 residues. V lost 4 bases, J lost 6 bases, and 13 bases stayed unmatched. For the CDR3, the DNA is TGCGCCAGCAGTCCCGCCCCCTCGGGACAGGGGGCCCGCGAGCAGTACTTC. It yields the protein CASSPAPSGQGAREQYF.

The chain has TRBV5-1 and TRBJ2-5; 7 bases are shared with TRBD2. CDR1 and CDR2 (germline): SGHRS, YFSETQ. The CDR3 has 14 residues. V gave up 4 bases and J gave up 2 bases; unmatched junction bases: 5. The CDR3 DNA follows: TGCGCCAGCAGCGCCGGGGGGTTACAAGAGACCCAGTACTTC. This codes for CASSAGGLQETQYF. The whole variable domain, filled in from reference TRBV5-1 and TRBJ2-5, reads KAGVTQTPRYLIKTRGQQVTLSCSPISGHRSVSWYQQTPGQGLQFLFEYFSETQRNKGNFPGRFSGRQFSNSRSEMNVSTLELGDSALYLCASSAGGLQETQYFGPGTRLLVL.

This chain joins TRBV7-2 and TRBJ2-5; TRBD1 might be the D (5 bases). V gave up 5 bases and J gave up 1 base, with 8 bases separating them. The CDR3 sequence is 13 residues long. Germline lookup yields CDR1 SGHTA and CDR2 FQGNSA. The CDR3 protein is CASSRQLQETQYF. DNA of the CDR3: TGTGCCAGCAGCCGACAGCTCCAAGAGACCCAGTACTTC.

The rearrangement joins TRBV27 to TRBJ1-2; D gene uncertain. This CDR3 has 15 amino acids. The V gene lost 5 bases and the J gene lost 6 bases, with 19 bases spanning the gap. Germline V lookup: CDR1 MNHEY, CDR2 SMNVEV (reference sequence). The DNA for the CDR3 is TGTGCCAGCAGTAACGGAGGCTCGACCTTAAATGGCTACACCTTC. It yields the protein CASSNGGSTLNGYTF.

The rearrangement joins TRBV12-3 or TRBV12-4 to TRBJ2-7; possibly TRBD2 for D (5 bases). The CDR3 spans 13 residues. V gave up 6 bases and J gave up 4 bases, with 13 bases separating them. The CDR3 loop reads CASRHSAAYEQYF. As DNA, the CDR3 is TGTGCCAGCAGGCACTCAGCGGCGTACGAGCAGTACTTC.

The rearrangement uses TRBV7-2 and TRBJ2-2; 7 positions match TRBD2. Trimming at V came to 7 bases and at J to 6 bases, leaving 11 bases not matched to a gene. The CDR3 has 15 residues. The germline V gene encodes CDR1 SGHTA and CDR2 FQGNSA. CDR3 protein: CASNQGGRFSGELFF. In DNA form, the CDR3 reads TGTGCCAGCAACCAGGGAGGGAGATTCTCCGGGGAGCTGTTTTTT.

This clone occurred once. The gene calls are TRBV28 and TRBJ2-1; 8 nucleotides agree with TRBD1. The CDR3 covers 16 residues. J was trimmed by 3 bases and V by 6 bases; bases with no gene match: 10. Germline CDR1 and CDR2: MDHEN and SYDVKM. CDR3 bases: TGTGCCAGCAGCCTCGCCACAGGGGGAGGCTACAATGAGCAGTTCTTC. It codes for CASSLATGGGYNEQFF.